This is a list of T cell receptor beta chains from one sample in a study of regulatory T cells in long-lasting Graves disease. From the multiplex PCR reads, TCRdb called clonotypes with MiXCR, one entry per CDR3 protein. The profile shows a few hundred thousand distinct CDR3 sequences, around 15% of them singletons. The data also belong to a second study, concerning T cells in Graves' hyperthyroidism and ophthalmopathy.

This sample comprised peripheral blood mononuclear cells (PBMCs), obtained at new diagnosis, from a patient treated with antithyroid drugs. The receptors here all came from a woman aged 50 to 60 with Graves disease. Each CDR3 is given with its conserved first and last residue. D genes are given only for firm matches. Clone size is not always given. Where it is, it says once, few, many or a class for expanded clones.

v_call: TRBV6-2/TRBV6-3
j_call: TRBJ1-1
clone_size: few
d_call: .
cdr3_aa: CASSYVGPNTEAFF
cdr3_nt: TGTGCCAGCAGTTATGTCGGTCCGAACACTGAAGCTTTCTTT

v_call: TRBV24-1
j_call: TRBJ2-5
clone_size: many
d_call: TRBD2
cdr3_aa: CATSELAGGGETQYF
cdr3_nt: TGTGCCACCAGTGAACTAGCGGGAGGCGGTGAGACCCAGTACTTC

v_call: TRBV28
j_call: TRBJ1-1
clone_size: .
d_call: TRBD1
cdr3_aa: CASSITGGTEAFF
cdr3_nt: TGTGCCAGCAGTATCACAGGGGGCACTGAAGCTTTCTTT

v_call: TRBV7-9
j_call: TRBJ2-1
clone_size: many
d_call: .
cdr3_aa: CASSLAGGYGEQFF
cdr3_nt: TGTGCCAGCAGCTTAGCAGGGGGATATGGTGAGCAGTTCTTC

v_call: TRBV4-1
j_call: TRBJ2-4
clone_size: few
d_call: TRBD2
cdr3_aa: CASSQGPPAGRENIQYF
cdr3_nt: TGCGCCAGCAGCCAAGGACCGCCGGCGGGGAGGGAAAACATTCAGTACTTC

v_call: TRBV9
j_call: TRBJ2-1
clone_size: many
d_call: TRBD2
cdr3_aa: CASSATSGSSYEQFF
cdr3_nt: TGTGCCAGCAGCGCGACTAGCGGGAGTTCTTATGAGCAGTTCTTC

v_call: TRBV5-1
j_call: TRBJ1-2
clone_size: many
d_call: .
cdr3_aa: CASSSKPDDFYGYTF
cdr3_nt: TGCGCCAGCAGCTCAAAACCAGACGACTTCTATGGCTACACCTTC

v_call: TRBV12-3/TRBV12-4
j_call: TRBJ2-3
clone_size: many
d_call: TRBD2
cdr3_aa: CASSFLLAGVTDTQYF
cdr3_nt: TGTGCCAGCAGTTTCCTCTTAGCGGGAGTGACAGATACGCAGTATTTT

v_call: TRBV2
j_call: TRBJ1-5
clone_size: many
d_call: TRBD1
cdr3_aa: CASSGQGGDQPQHF
cdr3_nt: TGTGCCAGCAGTGGACAGGGTGGGGATCAGCCCCAGCATTTT

v_call: TRBV2
j_call: TRBJ2-1
clone_size: many
d_call: TRBD2
cdr3_aa: CASSVLAGVGNEQFF
cdr3_nt: TGTGCCAGCAGCGTACTAGCGGGAGTTGGAAATGAGCAGTTCTTC

v_call: TRBV20-1
j_call: TRBJ2-7
clone_size: .
d_call: .
cdr3_aa: CSARMRDSYEQYF
cdr3_nt: TGCAGTGCTAGAATGCGGGACTCGTACGAGCAGTACTTC

v_call: TRBV3-1
j_call: TRBJ1-1
clone_size: many
d_call: .
cdr3_aa: CASSQTTGNTEAFF
cdr3_nt: TGTGCCAGCAGCCAGACGACAGGGAACACTGAAGCTTTCTTT

v_call: TRBV29-1
j_call: TRBJ2-1
clone_size: .
d_call: TRBD2
cdr3_aa: CSAAGTSGRAPYNEQFF
cdr3_nt: TGCAGCGCCGCCGGGACTAGCGGGAGGGCCCCCTACAATGAGCAGTTCTTC

v_call: TRBV28
j_call: TRBJ2-3
clone_size: few
d_call: .
cdr3_aa: CASSFQGRDTQYF
cdr3_nt: TGTGCCAGCAGTTTTCAGGGTAGAGATACGCAGTATTTT

v_call: TRBV6-1
j_call: TRBJ2-3
clone_size: many
d_call: .
cdr3_aa: CASSPRDLRTDTQYF
cdr3_nt: TGTGCCAGCAGCCCGAGAGATCTCCGGACAGATACGCAGTATTTT

v_call: TRBV2
j_call: TRBJ2-3
clone_size: many
d_call: .
cdr3_aa: CASSLQGVDTQYF
cdr3_nt: TGTGCCAGCAGTCTCCAGGGTGTTGATACGCAGTATTTT

v_call: TRBV4-2
j_call: TRBJ2-3
clone_size: few
d_call: .
cdr3_aa: CASSQGWDSTQYF
cdr3_nt: TGTGCCAGCAGCCAAGGATGGGACTCTACGCAGTATTTT

v_call: TRBV2
j_call: TRBJ1-5
clone_size: many
d_call: .
cdr3_aa: CASSEEAGWQPQHF
cdr3_nt: TGTGCCAGCAGTGAAGAGGCAGGATGGCAGCCCCAGCATTTT

v_call: TRBV20-1
j_call: TRBJ1-2
clone_size: few
d_call: .
cdr3_aa: CSGRVDYGYTF
cdr3_nt: TGCAGTGGTAGGGTGGACTATGGCTACACCTTC

v_call: TRBV10-3
j_call: TRBJ2-7
clone_size: .
d_call: TRBD2
cdr3_aa: CAVGTSASYEQYF
cdr3_nt: TGTGCCGTTGGGACTAGCGCATCCTACGAGCAGTACTTC

v_call: TRBV12-3/TRBV12-4
j_call: TRBJ1-4
clone_size: many
d_call: .
cdr3_aa: CASSFRTVFTNEKLFF
cdr3_nt: TGTGCCAGCAGTTTCCGGACAGTTTTTACTAATGAAAAACTGTTTTTT

v_call: TRBV7-8
j_call: TRBJ2-1
clone_size: few
d_call: .
cdr3_aa: CASSLASYEQFF
cdr3_nt: TGTGCCAGCAGCTTAGCGAGTTATGAGCAGTTCTTC

v_call: TRBV7-9
j_call: TRBJ2-5
clone_size: many
d_call: .
cdr3_aa: CASSLGWRDEETQYF
cdr3_nt: TGTGCCAGCAGCTTGGGTTGGCGGGACGAAGAGACCCAGTACTTC

v_call: TRBV30
j_call: TRBJ2-5
clone_size: many
d_call: TRBD1
cdr3_aa: CAWSFGQGTETQYF
cdr3_nt: TGTGCCTGGAGTTTTGGACAGGGTACGGAGACCCAGTACTTC

v_call: TRBV18
j_call: TRBJ1-3
clone_size: few
d_call: .
cdr3_aa: CASSPTGLSGNTIYF
cdr3_nt: TGTGCCAGCTCACCTACAGGGCTTTCTGGAAACACCATATATTTT

v_call: TRBV10-3
j_call: TRBJ2-2
clone_size: .
d_call: .
cdr3_aa: CAISESRDGELFF
cdr3_nt: TGTGCCATCAGTGAGTCCCGGGACGGGGAGCTGTTTTTT

v_call: TRBV28
j_call: TRBJ1-6
clone_size: many
d_call: .
cdr3_aa: CASSWQYNSPLHF
cdr3_nt: TGTGCCAGCAGTTGGCAGTATAATTCACCCCTCCACTTT

v_call: TRBV20-1
j_call: TRBJ1-2
clone_size: many
d_call: TRBD1
cdr3_aa: CSAGTGENGYTF
cdr3_nt: TGCAGTGCTGGGACAGGGGAGAATGGCTACACCTTC

v_call: TRBV3-1
j_call: TRBJ2-5
clone_size: many
d_call: .
cdr3_aa: CASSQWVWAQYF
cdr3_nt: TGTGCCAGCAGCCAGTGGGTTTGGGCCCAGTACTTC

v_call: TRBV18
j_call: TRBJ2-1
clone_size: .
d_call: TRBD2
cdr3_aa: CASSPLGLAFYNEQFF
cdr3_nt: TGTGCCAGCTCACCACTGGGACTAGCTTTTTACAATGAGCAGTTCTTC

v_call: TRBV28
j_call: TRBJ2-6
clone_size: many
d_call: TRBD1
cdr3_aa: CASSFTGGYYSGANVLTF
cdr3_nt: TGTGCCAGCAGTTTCACAGGGGGCTACTACTCTGGGGCCAACGTCCTGACTTTC

v_call: TRBV7-9
j_call: TRBJ2-5
clone_size: many
d_call: TRBD1
cdr3_aa: CASSLAAGGAGETQYF
cdr3_nt: TGTGCCAGCAGCTTAGCCGCAGGGGGCGCGGGGGAGACCCAGTACTTC

v_call: TRBV6-1
j_call: TRBJ2-5
clone_size: .
d_call: TRBD2
cdr3_aa: CASSQAGALQETQYF
cdr3_nt: TGTGCCAGCAGTCAAGCGGGAGCTCTCCAAGAGACCCAGTACTTC

v_call: TRBV7-8
j_call: TRBJ2-3
clone_size: many
d_call: .
cdr3_aa: CASSISVSQSTSTDTQYF
cdr3_nt: TGTGCCAGCAGCATAAGCGTCAGTCAGTCAACTAGCACAGATACGCAGTATTTT

v_call: TRBV12-3/TRBV12-4
j_call: TRBJ2-3
clone_size: many
d_call: .
cdr3_aa: CASSSTHGVSGTDTQYF
cdr3_nt: TGTGCCAGCAGCTCTACTCACGGGGTAAGCGGCACAGATACGCAGTATTTT

v_call: TRBV30
j_call: TRBJ2-5
clone_size: .
d_call: .
cdr3_aa: CAWSVQSGRETQYF
cdr3_nt: TGTGCCTGGAGTGTACAAAGTGGAAGAGAGACCCAGTACTTC

v_call: TRBV2
j_call: TRBJ1-5
clone_size: many
d_call: .
cdr3_aa: CASNTGRNQPQHF
cdr3_nt: TGTGCCAGCAATACAGGACGGAATCAGCCCCAGCATTTT

v_call: TRBV7-9
j_call: TRBJ1-5
clone_size: many
d_call: TRBD1
cdr3_aa: CASSETTGGQPQHF
cdr3_nt: TGTGCCAGCAGCGAGACGACAGGGGGTCAGCCCCAGCATTTT

v_call: TRBV7-2
j_call: TRBJ2-3
clone_size: .
d_call: TRBD1
cdr3_aa: CASSTDRVGADTQYF
cdr3_nt: TGTGCCAGCAGCACGGACAGGGTTGGAGCAGATACGCAGTATTTT

v_call: TRBV30
j_call: TRBJ2-2
clone_size: .
d_call: .
cdr3_aa: CAWSLSAGPNTGELFF
cdr3_nt: TGTGCCTGGAGTCTCTCGGCAGGGCCGAACACCGGGGAGCTGTTTTTT

v_call: TRBV12-3/TRBV12-4
j_call: TRBJ2-3
clone_size: .
d_call: .
cdr3_aa: CASSSMSGASTDTQYF
cdr3_nt: TGTGCCAGCAGTTCCATGAGCGGTGCTAGCACAGATACGCAGTATTTT

v_call: TRBV27
j_call: TRBJ2-7
clone_size: .
d_call: TRBD2
cdr3_aa: CASSLLGGSTYNEQYF
cdr3_nt: TGTGCCAGCAGTTTACTCGGCGGGAGCACCTACAATGAGCAGTACTTC